These 15 T cell receptor beta chains were all obtained from the same sample, sequenced in a study of blood T cell repertoires in COVID-19. Measured with immunoSEQ multiplex PCR; TCRdb has only the in-frame clones, and not every one. The data contain about 230,000 clones, around 84% of them singletons. Input material: peripheral blood. The receptor set was obtained from a man aged 50-60 years with COVID-19, enrolled during active disease.

This clone occurred once. The rearrangement links TRBV4-3 to TRBJ2-7; the match to TRBD1 covers 7 bases. Germline V CDR1 and CDR2: LGHNA, YSLEER. The CDR3 is 16 residues long. J lost 1 base, V lost 1 base, and 7 bases had no gene match. This CDR3 is CASSQATGTGSYEQYF. The CDR3, as DNA: TGCGCCAGCAGCCAAGCGACAGGGACGGGATCCTACGAGCAGTACTTC.

The V call is TRBV2, the J call TRBJ1-4; D is perhaps TRBD1 (6 bases). This CDR3 is built from 16 residues. From germline, CDR1 is SNHLY and CDR2 FYNNEI. Trimming removed 5 bases at V and 8 bases at J, with 21 bases between. The CDR3 DNA reads as TGTGCCAGCAGTTTCGAGGGGGGGCATGAAGGCGAAAAACTGTTTTTT. Translating it yields CASSFEGGHEGEKLFF.

The chain uses TRBV28 and TRBJ1-1; a possible D gene is TRBD1 (5 bases). V lost 6 bases and J 0 bases, leaving 14 bases between the germline ends. Germline loops: CDR1 MDHEN, CDR2 SYDVKM. There are 15 residues in the CDR3. CDR3 sequence reads: CASRVGGSMNTEAFF. The CDR3 DNA reads TGTGCCAGCAGGGTCGGGGGATCCATGAACACTGAAGCTTTCTTT.

This chain joins TRBV5-1 and TRBJ2-5; perhaps TRBD1 as D (5 bases). The germline V gene has CDR1 SGHRS and CDR2 YFSETQ. Trimming took 4 bases from V and 4 from J, leaving 17 bases between them. The CDR3 length is 15 residues. In DNA form, the CDR3 reads TGCGCCAGCAGCCCCACTACCCAAAGGGGAGAGACCCAGTACTTC. Its protein product is CASSPTTQRGETQYF.

The rearrangement joins TRBV11-2 to TRBJ1-5, with D possibly matching TRBD1 (5 bases). This CDR3 has 15 residues. Trimming removed 5 bases at V and 4 bases at J, with 15 bases between. Germline CDR1 is SGHAT and CDR2 is FQNNGV. CDR3 region: CASSPGGGVNQPQHF. For the CDR3, the DNA is TGTGCCAGCAGCCCGGGTGGGGGGGTGAATCAGCCCCAGCATTTT.

This sequence joins TRBV3-1 (or the pseudogene TRBV3-2) and TRBJ2-7; TRBD1 aligns across 7 bases. CDR1 is LGHDT and CDR2 is YNNKEL in the germline V gene (reference sequence). The CDR3 contains 13 residues. Unmatched junction bases numbered 8, after V lost 6 bases and J lost 6 bases. In DNA form, the CDR3 reads TGTGCCAGCAGTCGACAGGGTTTTAGCGAGCAGTACTTC. Amino acid sequence: CASSRQGFSEQYF.

This chain connects TRBV10-3 to TRBJ2-5, with TRBD2 matching over 8 bases. The CDR3 contains 12 residues. After removal of 10 bases from V and 5 bases from J, the junction contained 6 bases not matched to a gene. Germline loops: CDR1 ENHRY, CDR2 SYGVKD. CDR3 protein: CASSGNGETQYF. CDR3 nucleotide sequence: TGTGCCAGTAGCGGGAACGGGGAGACCCAGTACTTC.

This rearrangement joins TRBV4-1 to TRBJ1-1; maybe TRBD1 (5 bases). The CDR3 is made up of 15 amino acids. CDR1 MGHRA and CDR2 YSYEKL come from the germline V gene. V lost 0 bases to trimming and J lost 1 base, with 9 bases between them. As DNA, the CDR3 is TGCGCCAGCAGCCAAGATCGGAGGGGGAACACTGAAGCTTTCTTT. Translation: CASSQDRRGNTEAFF.

The V call is TRBV3-1 (or the pseudogene TRBV3-2), the J call TRBJ1-1, with TRBD1 matching 8 bases. After removal of 1 base from V and 10 bases from J, the junction contained 11 bases not matched to a gene. The germline CDR1 and CDR2 sequences are LGHDT and YNNKEL (reference sequence). The CDR3 totals 15 residues. CDR3 protein: CASSQGGGQAVLAFF. The CDR3 nucleotides read TGTGCCAGCAGCCAAGGAGGGGGACAGGCTGTTCTAGCTTTCTTT.

This clone has more than one count but fewer than ten. Additional DNA sequences in this sample encode the identical CDR3. The chain is built from TRBV4-1 and TRBJ2-7, with unresolved D. The germline V gene has CDR1 MGHRA and CDR2 YSYEKL. Deletions cut 1 base from V and 0 bases from J, with 13 bases between. This CDR3 region has 16 residues. The CDR3 loop is CASSQVSGLLSYEQYF. The DNA of the CDR3 is TGCGCCAGCAGCCAAGTTTCAGGTCTTCTCTCCTACGAGCAGTACTTC.

The chain is built from TRBV10-3 and TRBJ1-1; D possibly corresponds to TRBD1 (6 bases). The V gene's germline CDR1 is ENHRY and CDR2 SYGVKD. CDR3 length: 16 amino acids. Trimming took off 0 bases at V and 3 bases at J, with 14 bases between the two ends. The CDR3 protein is CAISESDHRDHTEAFF. The CDR3 coding sequence is TGTGCCATCAGTGAGTCCGACCACAGGGACCACACTGAAGCTTTCTTT.

This clone occurred a few times. The chain uses TRBV7-2 and TRBJ1-6; TRBD1 agrees at 8 bases. Trimming took 6 bases from V and 0 from J; bases not matched to a gene: 7. This CDR3 comprises 17 residues. Germline V lookup: CDR1 SGHTA, CDR2 FQGNSA. In DNA form, the CDR3 reads TGTGCCAGCAGGGCCGGGACAGGAAGCTCCTATAATTCACCCCTCCACTTT. Amino acid sequence: CASRAGTGSSYNSPLHF.

The chain is built from TRBV2 and TRBJ2-7; 7 bases fit TRBD1. The CDR3 covers 14 residues. Unmatched junction bases numbered 7, after V lost 7 bases and J lost 1 base. Germline CDR1 and CDR2: SNHLY and FYNNEI. Here the CDR3 reads CASTRQGESYEQYF. CDR3 bases: TGTGCCAGCACCAGACAGGGAGAATCCTACGAGCAGTACTTC.

The chain recombines TRBV28 with TRBJ2-7; the D is unclear. Trimming cost V 6 bases and J 2 bases, with 17 bases left between them. This CDR3 comprises 15 residues. Germline values: CDR1 MDHEN, CDR2 SYDVKM. The CDR3 coding sequence is TGTGCCAGCAGCAGCAGGTCCCCTGGGCCCTACGAGCAGTACTTC. Its protein product is CASSSRSPGPYEQYF.

The rearrangement links TRBV14 to TRBJ2-1, with TRBD2 matching 9 bases. CDR1 is SGHDN and CDR2 is FVKESK in the germline V gene. V gave up 4 bases and J gave up 7 bases; unmatched junction bases: 8. This CDR3 is 15 amino acids long. The CDR3 DNA sequence: TGTGCCAGCAGCCCCGGGACTAGCCCTTTTAATGAGCAGTTCTTC. It encodes CASSPGTSPFNEQFF.